The following is a T cell receptor beta chain sequence with its context. What it binds is not known. This entry is derived from a study of siplizumab effects on memory and regulatory T cells. The study, taken as a whole, reports: Memory cells seemed less diverse than naive T cells, which seemed major alloresponse contributors. Controls showed an average of around 27% Treg-derived mappable alloreactive CD4+ clones, while siplizumab showed about 71%.

The repertoire was sequenced with immunoSEQ multiplex PCR; TCRdb's copy has only in-frame clones and lacks some. Among roughly 62,000 clones listed, 79% were seen once. This CDR3 is 15 amino acids long. The V and J ends lost 3 bases and 2 bases, in that order; junction bases with no gene match: 3. Germline values: CDR1 LNHDA, CDR2 SQIVND (reference sequence). Material: memory CD4+ T cells sorted from blood. This receptor was identified in a human donor in good health. The V and J genes are TRBV19 and TRBJ2-1; 8 bases are a match to TRBD1. The CDR3 DNA sequence: TGTGCCAGTAGTATCCCACAGGGGGCCTACAATGAGCAGTTCTTC. Its translation is CASSIPQGAYNEQFF.